Sequencing of this T cell receptor (beta chain) was carried out in a study of cytomegalovirus exposure and HLA in healthy donors. Across the study: Earlier results showed 90 million to 130 million unique TCR beta sequences derived from approximately 170 million T cells.

The sample holds a few counts of this clone. The antigen is not known. 13 Jbeta primers and 60 Vbeta primers were used for the PCR. Generated by immunoSEQ multiplex PCR, the TCRdb table keeps only in-frame clones and is missing some. The table records fewer than 130,000 clones, 65% of them present only once. The CDR3 totals 15 residues. In germline, CDR1 is SGHTS, CDR2 YDEGEE. Trimming removed 2 bases from V and 4 bases from J; junction bases left unmatched: 5. General study results and limits: Published work reported that the classifier diagnosed cytomegalovirus status with high specificity and sensitivity. Exclusion applied to some V segments, including TRBV6-2 and TRBV6-3, as they were indistinguishable.

The rearrangement uses TRBV5-8 and TRBJ2-1; 8 nucleotides match TRBD1. Sequencing used PBMCs. The sequence was obtained from a man younger than 40 in good health and CMV-seropositive. CDR3 DNA: TGTGCCAGCAGCTTATTAGGACAGGGTTACAATGAGCAGTTCTTC. Translated, it gives CASSLLGQGYNEQFF.